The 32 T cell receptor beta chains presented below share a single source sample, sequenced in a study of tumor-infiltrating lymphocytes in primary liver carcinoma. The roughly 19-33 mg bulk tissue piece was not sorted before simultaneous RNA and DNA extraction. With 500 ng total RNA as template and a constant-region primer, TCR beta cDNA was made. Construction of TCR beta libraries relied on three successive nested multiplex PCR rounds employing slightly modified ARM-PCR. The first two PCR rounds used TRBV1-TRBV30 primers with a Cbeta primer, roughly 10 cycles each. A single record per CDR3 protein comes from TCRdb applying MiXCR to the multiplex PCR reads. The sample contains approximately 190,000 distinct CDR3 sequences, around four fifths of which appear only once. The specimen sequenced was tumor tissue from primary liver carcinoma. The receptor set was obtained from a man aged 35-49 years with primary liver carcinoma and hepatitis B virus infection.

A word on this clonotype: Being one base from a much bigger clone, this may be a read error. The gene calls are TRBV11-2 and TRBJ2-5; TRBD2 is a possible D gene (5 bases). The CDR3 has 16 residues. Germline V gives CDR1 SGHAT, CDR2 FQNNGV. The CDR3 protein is CASILVFAGRQETQYF. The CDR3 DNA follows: TGTGCCAGCATCTTAGTCTTCGCGGGCAGACAAGAGACCCAGTACTTC.

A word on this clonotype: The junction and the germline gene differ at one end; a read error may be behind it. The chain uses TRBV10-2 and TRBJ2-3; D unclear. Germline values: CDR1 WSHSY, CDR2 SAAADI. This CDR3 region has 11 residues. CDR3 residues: CANRHTDTQYF. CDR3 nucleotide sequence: TGCGCCAACAGACACACAGATACTCAGTATTTT.

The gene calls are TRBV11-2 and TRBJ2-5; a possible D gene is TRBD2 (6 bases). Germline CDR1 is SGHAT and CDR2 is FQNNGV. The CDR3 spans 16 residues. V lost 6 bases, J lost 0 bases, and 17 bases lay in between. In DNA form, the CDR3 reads TGTGCCAGCAGATCCCGGGACTCGGCCCACCAAGAGACCCAGTACTTC. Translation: CASRSRDSAHQETQYF.

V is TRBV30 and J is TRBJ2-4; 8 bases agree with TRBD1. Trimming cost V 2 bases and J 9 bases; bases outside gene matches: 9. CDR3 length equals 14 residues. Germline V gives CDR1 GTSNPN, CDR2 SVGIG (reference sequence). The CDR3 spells CAWSIFGTGTIQYF. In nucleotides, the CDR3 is TGTGCCTGGAGTATATTCGGGACAGGCACCATTCAGTACTTC.

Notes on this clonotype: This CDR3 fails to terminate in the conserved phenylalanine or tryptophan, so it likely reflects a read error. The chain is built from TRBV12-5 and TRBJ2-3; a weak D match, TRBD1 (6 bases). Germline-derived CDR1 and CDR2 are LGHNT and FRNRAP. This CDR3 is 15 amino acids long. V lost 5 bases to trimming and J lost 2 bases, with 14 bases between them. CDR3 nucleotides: TGTGCTAGTGGTCTGGAACAGGGTCCCACAGATACGCAGTATGTT. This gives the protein CASGLEQGPTDTQYV.

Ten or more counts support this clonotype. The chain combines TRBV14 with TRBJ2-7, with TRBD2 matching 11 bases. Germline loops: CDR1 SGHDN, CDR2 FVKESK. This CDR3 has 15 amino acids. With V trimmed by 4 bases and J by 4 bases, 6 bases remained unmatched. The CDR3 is CASSLTGLADYEQYF. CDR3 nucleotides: TGTGCCAGCAGCCTTACGGGACTAGCGGATTACGAGCAGTACTTC.

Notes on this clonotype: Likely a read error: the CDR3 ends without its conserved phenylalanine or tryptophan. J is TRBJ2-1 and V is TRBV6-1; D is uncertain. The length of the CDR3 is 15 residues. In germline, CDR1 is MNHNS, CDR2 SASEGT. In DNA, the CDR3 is TGTGCCAGCAACCTAGGCGGTGGAGCCTACAATGCGCAGTTCTAC. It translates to CASNLGGGAYNAQFY.

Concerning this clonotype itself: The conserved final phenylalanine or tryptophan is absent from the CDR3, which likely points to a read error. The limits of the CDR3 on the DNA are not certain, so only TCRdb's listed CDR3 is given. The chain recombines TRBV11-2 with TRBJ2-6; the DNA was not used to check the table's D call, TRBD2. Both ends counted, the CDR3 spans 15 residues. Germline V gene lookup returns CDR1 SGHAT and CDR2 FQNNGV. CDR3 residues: CATQRPRSGANVLAL.

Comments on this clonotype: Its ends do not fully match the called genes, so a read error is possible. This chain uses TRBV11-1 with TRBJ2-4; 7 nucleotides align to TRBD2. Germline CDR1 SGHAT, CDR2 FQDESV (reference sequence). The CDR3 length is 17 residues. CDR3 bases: TGTACCAGCAGCTTTCCCGGGACTATCTGGACAAAAAACATTCAGTACTTC. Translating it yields CTSSFPGTIWTKNIQYF.

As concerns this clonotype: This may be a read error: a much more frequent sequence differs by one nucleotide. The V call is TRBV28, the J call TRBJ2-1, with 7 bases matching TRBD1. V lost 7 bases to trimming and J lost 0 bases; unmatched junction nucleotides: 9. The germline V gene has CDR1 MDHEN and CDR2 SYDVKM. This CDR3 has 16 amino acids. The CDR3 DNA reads TGTGCCAGCATGGGAGAGGGGGCTGGCTCCTACAATGAGCAGTTCTTC. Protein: CASMGEGAGSYNEQFF. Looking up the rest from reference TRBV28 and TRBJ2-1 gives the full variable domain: DVKVTQSSRYLVKRTGEKVFLECVQDMDHENMFWYRQDPGLGLRLIYFSYDVKMKEKGDIPEGYSVSREKKERFSLILESASTNQTSMYLCASMGEGAGSYNEQFFGPGTRLTVL.

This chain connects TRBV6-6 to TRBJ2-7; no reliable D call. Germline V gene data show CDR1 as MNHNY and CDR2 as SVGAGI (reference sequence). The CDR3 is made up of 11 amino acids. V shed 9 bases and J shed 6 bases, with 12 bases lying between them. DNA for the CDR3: TGTGCCAGTAGGAGAGCCTGCGAGCAGTACTTC. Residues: CASRRACEQYF.

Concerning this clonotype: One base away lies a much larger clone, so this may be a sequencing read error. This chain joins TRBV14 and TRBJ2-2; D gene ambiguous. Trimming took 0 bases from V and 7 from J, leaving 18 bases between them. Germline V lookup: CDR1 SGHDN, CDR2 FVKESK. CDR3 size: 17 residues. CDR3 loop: CASSQDPQAVRIGELFF. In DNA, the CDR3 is TGTGCCAGCAGCCAAGATCCCCAGGCAGTCCGGATCGGGGAGCTGTTTTTT.

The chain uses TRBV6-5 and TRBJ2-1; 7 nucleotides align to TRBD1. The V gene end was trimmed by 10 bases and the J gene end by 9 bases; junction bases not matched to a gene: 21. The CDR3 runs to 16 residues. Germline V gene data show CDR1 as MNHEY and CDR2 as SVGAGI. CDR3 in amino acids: CAITTKGGPIRGEQFF. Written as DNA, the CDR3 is TGTGCCATTACGACTAAAGGGGGCCCGATTCGCGGTGAGCAGTTCTTC.

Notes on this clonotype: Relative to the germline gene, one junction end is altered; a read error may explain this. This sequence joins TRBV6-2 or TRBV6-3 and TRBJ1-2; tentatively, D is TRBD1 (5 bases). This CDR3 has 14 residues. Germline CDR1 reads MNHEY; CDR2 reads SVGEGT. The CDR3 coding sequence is TGTACCAGCAGTGCCTCAACAGGCCTGGGGGGCTACACCTTC. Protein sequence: CTSSASTGLGGYTF.

The DNA for the CDR3 is TGTGCCAGCAGTTTGTGTACCAGCGCCTACAATGAGCAGTTCTTC. Protein product: CASSLCTSAYNEQFF. The chain recombines TRBV12-3 or TRBV12-4 with TRBJ2-1; no clear D gene. There are 15 residues in the CDR3. Trimming left V 3 bases short and J 2 bases short, with 11 bases between.

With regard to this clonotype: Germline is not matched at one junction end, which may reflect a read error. CDR3 bases: TGTGCCAGCAGTCGCTCAACGGCTGCGAGCTTCTACGAGGAGTACTTC. It encodes CASSRSTAASFYEEYF. The chain couples TRBV6-1 to TRBJ2-7; D unresolved. This CDR3 contains 16 residues. The V gene's germline CDR1 is MNHNS and CDR2 SASEGT.

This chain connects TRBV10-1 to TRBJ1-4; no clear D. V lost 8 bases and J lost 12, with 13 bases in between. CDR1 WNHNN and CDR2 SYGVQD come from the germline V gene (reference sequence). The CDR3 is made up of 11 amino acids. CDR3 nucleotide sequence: TGCGCCAGCTTAGAGGGAGGACAACTGTTTTTT. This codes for CASLEGGQLFF.

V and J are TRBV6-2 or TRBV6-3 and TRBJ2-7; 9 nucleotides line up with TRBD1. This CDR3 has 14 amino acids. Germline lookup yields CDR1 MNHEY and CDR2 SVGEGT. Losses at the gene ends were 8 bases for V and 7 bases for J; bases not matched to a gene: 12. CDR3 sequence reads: CASGLRDRAHEQYF. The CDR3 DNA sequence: TGTGCCAGCGGTCTCCGGGACAGGGCCCATGAGCAGTACTTC.

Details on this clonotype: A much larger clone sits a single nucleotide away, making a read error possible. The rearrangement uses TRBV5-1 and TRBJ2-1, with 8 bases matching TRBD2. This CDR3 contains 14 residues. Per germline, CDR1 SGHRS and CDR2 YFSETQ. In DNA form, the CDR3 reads TGCACCAGCAGCTTGGCGGGGGGATACATAGAGCAGTTCTTC. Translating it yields CTSSLAGGYIEQFF.

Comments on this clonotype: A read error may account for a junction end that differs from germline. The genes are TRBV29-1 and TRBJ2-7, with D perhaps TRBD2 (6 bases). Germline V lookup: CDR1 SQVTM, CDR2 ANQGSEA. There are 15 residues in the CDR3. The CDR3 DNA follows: TGCAACGTTGAAGATCCAGGAGGGAGATCCTATGAGCAGTACTTC. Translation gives CNVEDPGGRSYEQYF.

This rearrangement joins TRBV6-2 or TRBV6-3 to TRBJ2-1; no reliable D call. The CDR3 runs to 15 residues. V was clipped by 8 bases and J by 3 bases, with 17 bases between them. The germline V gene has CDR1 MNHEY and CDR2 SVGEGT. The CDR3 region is CASGLLDMGYNEQFF. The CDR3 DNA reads TGTGCCAGCGGCTTACTCGACATGGGCTACAATGAGCAGTTCTTC.

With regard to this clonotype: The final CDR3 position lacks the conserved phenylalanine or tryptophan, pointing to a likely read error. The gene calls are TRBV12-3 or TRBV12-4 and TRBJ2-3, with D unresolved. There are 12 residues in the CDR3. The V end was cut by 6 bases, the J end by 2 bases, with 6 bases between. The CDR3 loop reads CASRFITDTQYS. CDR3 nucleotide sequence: TGTGCCAGCAGATTTATCACAGATACGCAGTATTCT.

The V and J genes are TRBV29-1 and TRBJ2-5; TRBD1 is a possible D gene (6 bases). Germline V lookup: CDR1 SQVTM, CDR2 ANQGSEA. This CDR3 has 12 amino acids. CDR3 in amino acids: CSVPQGWTNQYF. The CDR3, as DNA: TGCAGTGTGCCACAGGGATGGACGAACCAGTACTTC.

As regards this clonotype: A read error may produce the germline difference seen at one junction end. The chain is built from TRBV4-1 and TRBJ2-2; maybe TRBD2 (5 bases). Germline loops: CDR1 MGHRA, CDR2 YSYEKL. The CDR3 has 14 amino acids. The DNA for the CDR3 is TGCGCCAGGAGCCAACTTACCCTCTTCGGGGAGCTGTTGTTT. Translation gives CARSQLTLFGELLF.

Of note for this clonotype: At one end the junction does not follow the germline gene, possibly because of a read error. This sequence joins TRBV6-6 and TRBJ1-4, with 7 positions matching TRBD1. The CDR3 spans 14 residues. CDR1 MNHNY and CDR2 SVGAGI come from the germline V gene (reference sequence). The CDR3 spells CASSRGQQNEKLFF. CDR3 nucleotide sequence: TGTGCCAGCAGCCGGGGACAGCAAAATGAAAAACTTTTTTTT.

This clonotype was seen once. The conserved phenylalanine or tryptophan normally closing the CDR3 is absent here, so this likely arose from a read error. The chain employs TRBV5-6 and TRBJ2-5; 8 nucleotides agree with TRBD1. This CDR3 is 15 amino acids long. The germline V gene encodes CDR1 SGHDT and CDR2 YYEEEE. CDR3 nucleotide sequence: TGTGCCAGCAACCTTGACAGGGGCATCCAAGAGACACAGTACGTC. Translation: CASNLDRGIQETQYV.

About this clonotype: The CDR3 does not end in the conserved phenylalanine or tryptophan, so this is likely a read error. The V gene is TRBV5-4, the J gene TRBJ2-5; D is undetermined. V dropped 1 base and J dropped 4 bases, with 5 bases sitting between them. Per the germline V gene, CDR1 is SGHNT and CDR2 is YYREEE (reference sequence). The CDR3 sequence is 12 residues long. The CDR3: CASSLFLETQYS. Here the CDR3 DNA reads TGTGCCAGCAGCTTGTTTCTAGAGACCCAGTACTCA.

CDR3 sequence reads: CASKTSGRETWELFF. DNA for the CDR3: TGTGCCAGCAAAACTAGCGGGAGAGAAACCTGGGAGCTGTTTTTT. The chain couples TRBV28 to TRBJ2-2; TRBD2 matches at 11 bases. Trimming took 7 bases from V and 9 from J; bases not matched to a gene: 10. Germline V lookup: CDR1 MDHEN, CDR2 SYDVKM. The CDR3 is made up of 15 amino acids. Combining the CDR3 with reference TRBV28 and TRBJ2-2 gives the whole variable domain DVKVTQSSRYLVKRTGEKVFLECVQDMDHENMFWYRQDPGLGLRLIYFSYDVKMKEKGDIPEGYSVSREKKERFSLILESASTNQTSMYLCASKTSGRETWELFFGEGSRLTVL.

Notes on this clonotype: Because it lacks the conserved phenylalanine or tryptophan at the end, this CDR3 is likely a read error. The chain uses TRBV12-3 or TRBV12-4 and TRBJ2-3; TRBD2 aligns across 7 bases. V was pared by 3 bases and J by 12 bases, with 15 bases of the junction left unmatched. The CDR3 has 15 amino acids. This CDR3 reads CASSLRGRVRETQYS. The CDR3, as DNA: TGTGCCAGCAGTTTGAGAGGGAGGGTACGAGAGACTCAGTATTCT.

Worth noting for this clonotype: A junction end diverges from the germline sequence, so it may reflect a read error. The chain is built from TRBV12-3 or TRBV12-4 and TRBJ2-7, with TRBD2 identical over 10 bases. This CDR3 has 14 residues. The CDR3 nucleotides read TGTGCCAGCAGTTTGATAGCGGGAGGCTACGAGCGGTACTTC. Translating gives CASSLIAGGYERYF.

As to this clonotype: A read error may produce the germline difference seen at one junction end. CDR3 coding DNA: TGCGCCAACGCGCGTGGGCTCGCGCTCATGAACACTGAAACTTTCTTT. Residues: CANARGLALMNTETFF. The chain joins TRBV5-1 to TRBJ1-1; D remains unclear. The CDR3 loop spans 16 amino acids. Germline V gene sequence: CDR1 SGHRS, CDR2 YFSETQ.

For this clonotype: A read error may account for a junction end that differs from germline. The CDR3 bases are TGCAGCGTTGGGACAGGCCCAAACACCGTGGAGCTGTTTTTT. Translating gives CSVGTGPNTVELFF. V and J are TRBV29-1 and TRBJ2-2; 7 positions match TRBD1. The CDR3 length is 14 residues. Germline lookup yields CDR1 SQVTM and CDR2 ANQGSEA.